This TCR beta chain was sequenced in a study of cytomegalovirus exposure and HLA in healthy donors. Study summary: Researchers found that about 84% of some 400 genotyped donors fell within the Caucasian-associated ancestry cluster.

Study outcomes and limitations: Judged likely to be a sequencing artifact was a cluster of highly shared sequence variants. Accurate predictions that matched the HLA-A and HLA-B alleles of most subjects were reportedly made from TCR beta sequences.

This CDR3 has 15 amino acids. Germline values: CDR1 SGHRS, CDR2 YFSETQ. With 7 bases clipped from V and 3 bases from J, the junction kept 12 bases outside the gene matches. This clone was counted only a few times. Its antigen remains unknown. The PCR made use of 60 Vbeta and 13 Jbeta primers. Measured with immunoSEQ multiplex PCR; TCRdb has only the in-frame clones, and not every one. The table shows about 120,000 clones, with 70% to 80% occurring only once. Donors consisted of healthy bone marrow donors. This TCR came from a woman aged 18-30 years in good health and CMV-seronegative. Input material: PBMCs. V is TRBV5-1 and J is TRBJ2-7, with 8 bases matching TRBD1. In nucleotides, the CDR3 is TGCGCCAGCCAGCTTGGGGGACAGGCTAACTACGAGCAGTACTTC. Translation gives CASQLGGQANYEQYF.